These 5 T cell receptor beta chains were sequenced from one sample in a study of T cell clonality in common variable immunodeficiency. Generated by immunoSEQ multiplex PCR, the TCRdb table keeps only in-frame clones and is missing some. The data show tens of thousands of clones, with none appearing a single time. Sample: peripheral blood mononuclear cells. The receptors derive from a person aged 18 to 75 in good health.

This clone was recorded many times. The CDR3 bases that were read are TGTGCCAGCAGTTTCTACAGGGAAACAGATACG. It specifies CASSFYRETDT. The CDR3 in its entirety is CASSFYRETDTQYF. This sequence joins TRBV12-3 or TRBV12-4 and TRBJ2-3, with D tentatively TRBD1 (6 bases). The read ends 3 residues before the CDR3 terminus; that terminus is restored from the germline J gene. V lost 3 bases and J lost 3, with 10 bases in between. This CDR3 contains 14 residues.

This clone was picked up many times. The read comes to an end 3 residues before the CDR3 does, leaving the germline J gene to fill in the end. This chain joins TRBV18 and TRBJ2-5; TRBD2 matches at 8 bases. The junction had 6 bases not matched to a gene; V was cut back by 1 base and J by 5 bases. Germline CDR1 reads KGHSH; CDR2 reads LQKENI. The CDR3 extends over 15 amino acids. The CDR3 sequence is CASSPRRGGRETQYF. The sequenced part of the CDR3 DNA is TGTGCCAGCTCACCACGACGGGGGGGCCGGGAGACC.

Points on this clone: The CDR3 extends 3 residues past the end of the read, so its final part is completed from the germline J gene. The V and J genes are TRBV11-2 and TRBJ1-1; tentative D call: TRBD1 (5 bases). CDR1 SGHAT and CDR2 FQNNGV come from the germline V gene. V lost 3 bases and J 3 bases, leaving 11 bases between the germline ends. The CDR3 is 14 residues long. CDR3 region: CASSLAWGDTEAFF. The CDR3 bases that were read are TGTGCCAGCAGCTTGGCGTGGGGGGACACTGAA.

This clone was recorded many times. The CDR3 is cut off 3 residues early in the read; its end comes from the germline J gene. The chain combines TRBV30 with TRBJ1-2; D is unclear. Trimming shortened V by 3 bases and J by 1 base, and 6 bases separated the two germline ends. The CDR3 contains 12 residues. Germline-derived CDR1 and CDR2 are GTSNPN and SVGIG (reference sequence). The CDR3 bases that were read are TGTGCCTGGAGGCGAAGTAACTATGGC. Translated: CAWRRSNYG. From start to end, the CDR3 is CAWRRSNYGYTF.

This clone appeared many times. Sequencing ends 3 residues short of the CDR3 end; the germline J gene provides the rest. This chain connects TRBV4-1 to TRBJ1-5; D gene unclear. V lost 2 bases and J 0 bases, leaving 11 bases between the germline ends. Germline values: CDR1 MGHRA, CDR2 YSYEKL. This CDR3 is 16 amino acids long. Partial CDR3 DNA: TGCGCCAGCAGCCAAATTCAGGCGTATAGCAATCAGCCC. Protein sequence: CASSQIQAYSNQP. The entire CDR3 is CASSQIQAYSNQPQHF.